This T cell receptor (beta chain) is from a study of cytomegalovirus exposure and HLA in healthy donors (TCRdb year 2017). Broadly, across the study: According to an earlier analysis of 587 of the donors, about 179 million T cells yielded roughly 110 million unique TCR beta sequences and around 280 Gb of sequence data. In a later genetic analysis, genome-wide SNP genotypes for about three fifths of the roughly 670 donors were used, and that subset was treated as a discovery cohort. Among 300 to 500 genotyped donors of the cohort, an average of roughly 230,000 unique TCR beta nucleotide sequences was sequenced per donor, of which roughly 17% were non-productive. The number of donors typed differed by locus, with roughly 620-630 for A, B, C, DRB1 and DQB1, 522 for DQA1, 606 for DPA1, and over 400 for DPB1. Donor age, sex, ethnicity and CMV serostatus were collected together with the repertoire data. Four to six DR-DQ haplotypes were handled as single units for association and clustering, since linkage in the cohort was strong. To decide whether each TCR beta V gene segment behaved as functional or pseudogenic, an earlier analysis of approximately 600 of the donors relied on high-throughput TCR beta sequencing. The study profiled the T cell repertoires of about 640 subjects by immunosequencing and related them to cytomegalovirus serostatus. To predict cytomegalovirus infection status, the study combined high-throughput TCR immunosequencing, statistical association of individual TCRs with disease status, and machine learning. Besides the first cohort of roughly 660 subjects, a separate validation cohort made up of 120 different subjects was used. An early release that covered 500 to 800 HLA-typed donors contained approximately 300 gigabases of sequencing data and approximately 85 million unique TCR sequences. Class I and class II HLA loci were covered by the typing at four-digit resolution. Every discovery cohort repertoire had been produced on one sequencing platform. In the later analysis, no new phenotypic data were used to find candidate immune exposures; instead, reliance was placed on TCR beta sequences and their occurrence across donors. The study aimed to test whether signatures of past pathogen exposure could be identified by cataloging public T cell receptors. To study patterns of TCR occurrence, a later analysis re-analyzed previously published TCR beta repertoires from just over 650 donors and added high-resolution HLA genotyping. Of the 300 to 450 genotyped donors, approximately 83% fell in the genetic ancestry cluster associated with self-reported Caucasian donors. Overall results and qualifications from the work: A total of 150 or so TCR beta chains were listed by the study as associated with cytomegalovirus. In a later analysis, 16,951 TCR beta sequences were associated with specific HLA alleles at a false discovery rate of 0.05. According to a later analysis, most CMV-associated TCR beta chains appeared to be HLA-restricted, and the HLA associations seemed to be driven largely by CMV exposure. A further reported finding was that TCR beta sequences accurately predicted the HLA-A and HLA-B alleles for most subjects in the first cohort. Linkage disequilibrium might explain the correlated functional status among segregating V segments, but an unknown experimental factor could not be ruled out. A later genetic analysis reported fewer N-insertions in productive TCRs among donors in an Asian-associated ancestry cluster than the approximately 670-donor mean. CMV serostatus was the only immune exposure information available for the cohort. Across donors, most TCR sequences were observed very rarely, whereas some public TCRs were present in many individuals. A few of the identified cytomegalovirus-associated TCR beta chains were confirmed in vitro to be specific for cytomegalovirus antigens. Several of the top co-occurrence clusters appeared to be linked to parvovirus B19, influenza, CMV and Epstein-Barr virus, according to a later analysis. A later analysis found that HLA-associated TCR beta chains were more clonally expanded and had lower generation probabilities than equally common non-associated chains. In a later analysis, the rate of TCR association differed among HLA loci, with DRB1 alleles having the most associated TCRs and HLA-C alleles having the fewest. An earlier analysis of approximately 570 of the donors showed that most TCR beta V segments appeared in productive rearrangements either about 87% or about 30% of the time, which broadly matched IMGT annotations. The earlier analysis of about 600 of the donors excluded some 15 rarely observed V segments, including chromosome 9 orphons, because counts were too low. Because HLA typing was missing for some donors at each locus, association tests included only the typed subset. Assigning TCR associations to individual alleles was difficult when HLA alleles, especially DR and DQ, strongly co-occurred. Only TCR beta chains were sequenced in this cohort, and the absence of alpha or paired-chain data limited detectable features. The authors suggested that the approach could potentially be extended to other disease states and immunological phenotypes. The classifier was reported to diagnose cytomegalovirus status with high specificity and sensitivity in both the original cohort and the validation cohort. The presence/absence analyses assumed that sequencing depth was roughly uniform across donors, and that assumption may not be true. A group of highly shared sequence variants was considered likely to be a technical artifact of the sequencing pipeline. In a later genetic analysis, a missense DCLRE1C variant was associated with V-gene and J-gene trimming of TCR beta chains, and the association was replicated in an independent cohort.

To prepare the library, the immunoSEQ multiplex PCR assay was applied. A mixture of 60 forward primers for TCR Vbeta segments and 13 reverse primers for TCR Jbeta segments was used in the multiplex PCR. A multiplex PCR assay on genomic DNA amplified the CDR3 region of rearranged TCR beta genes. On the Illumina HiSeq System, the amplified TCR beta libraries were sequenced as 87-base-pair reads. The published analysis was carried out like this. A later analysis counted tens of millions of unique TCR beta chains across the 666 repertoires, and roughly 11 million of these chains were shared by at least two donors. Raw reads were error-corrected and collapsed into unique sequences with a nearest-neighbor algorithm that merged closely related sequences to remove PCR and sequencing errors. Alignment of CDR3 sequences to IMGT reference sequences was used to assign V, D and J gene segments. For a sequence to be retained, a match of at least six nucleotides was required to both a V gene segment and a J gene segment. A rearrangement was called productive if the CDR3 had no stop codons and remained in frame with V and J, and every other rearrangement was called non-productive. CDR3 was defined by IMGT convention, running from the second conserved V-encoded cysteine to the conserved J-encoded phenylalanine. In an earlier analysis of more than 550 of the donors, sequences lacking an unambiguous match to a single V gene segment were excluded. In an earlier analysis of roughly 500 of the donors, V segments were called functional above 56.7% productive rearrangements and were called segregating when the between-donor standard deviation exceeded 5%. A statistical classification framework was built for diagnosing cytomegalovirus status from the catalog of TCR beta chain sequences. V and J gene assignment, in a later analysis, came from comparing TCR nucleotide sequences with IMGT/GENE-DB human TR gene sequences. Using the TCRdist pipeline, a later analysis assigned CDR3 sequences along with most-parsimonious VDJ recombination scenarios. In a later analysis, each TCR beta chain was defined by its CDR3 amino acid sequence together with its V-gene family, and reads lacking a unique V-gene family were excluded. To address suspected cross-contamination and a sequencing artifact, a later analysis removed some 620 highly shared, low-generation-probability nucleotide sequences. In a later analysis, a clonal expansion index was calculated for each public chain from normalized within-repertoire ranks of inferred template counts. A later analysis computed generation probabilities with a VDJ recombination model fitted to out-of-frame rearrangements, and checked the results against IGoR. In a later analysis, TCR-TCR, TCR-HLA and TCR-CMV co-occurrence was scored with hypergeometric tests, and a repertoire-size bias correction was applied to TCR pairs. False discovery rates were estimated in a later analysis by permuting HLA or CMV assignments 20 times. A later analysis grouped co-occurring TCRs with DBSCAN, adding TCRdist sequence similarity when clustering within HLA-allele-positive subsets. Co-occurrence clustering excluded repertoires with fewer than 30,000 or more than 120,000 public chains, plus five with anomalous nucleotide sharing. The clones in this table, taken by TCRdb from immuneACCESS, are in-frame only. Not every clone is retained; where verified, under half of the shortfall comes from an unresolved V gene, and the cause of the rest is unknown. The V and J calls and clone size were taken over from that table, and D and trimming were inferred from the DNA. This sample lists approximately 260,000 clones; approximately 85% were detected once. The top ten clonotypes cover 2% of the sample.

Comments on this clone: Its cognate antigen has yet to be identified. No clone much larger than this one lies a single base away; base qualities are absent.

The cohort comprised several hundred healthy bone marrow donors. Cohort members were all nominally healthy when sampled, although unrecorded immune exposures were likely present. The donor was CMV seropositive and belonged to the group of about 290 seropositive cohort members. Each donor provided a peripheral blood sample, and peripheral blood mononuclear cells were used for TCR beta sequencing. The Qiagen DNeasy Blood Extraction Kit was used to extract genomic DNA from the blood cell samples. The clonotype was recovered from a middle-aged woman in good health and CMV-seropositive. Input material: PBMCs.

At the DNA level, the sequence is TGTGCCAGCAGCGCCCACTCCTCGGGGGAGACCCAGTACTTC. The encoded protein is CASSAHSSGETQYF. The receptor chain draws on TRBV7-8 and TRBJ2-5; possibly the D gene is TRBD2, per 5 matching bases. The CDR3 contains 14 residues, cysteine and phenylalanine counted. Only the CDR3 DNA is retained, 42 bases long and in frame from the first base. From the germline V gene, CDR1 is SGHVS and CDR2 is FQNEAQ. The trim is 5 bases for V and 5 bases for J, with a gap of 15 bases between the germline ends.